Each of the 4 T cell receptor beta chains below was sequenced from the same sample in a study of PD-1 blockade in classical Hodgkin lymphoma. There was relapse after autologous stem cell transplantation in every patient, and there was variation in brentuximab vedotin exposure. The table came from immunoSEQ multiplex PCR; TCRdb's copy has only in-frame clones and leaves some out. Among about 66,000 clones listed, 60% to 80% were seen once. The material sequenced was peripheral blood mononuclear cells (PBMCs), taken before the second cycle of nivolumab. The receptors were gathered from a human donor with classical Hodgkin lymphoma.

Only a few counts were recorded for this clone. The V and J genes are TRBV18 and TRBJ1-1; 8 positions agree with TRBD1. Trimming cost V 1 base and J 2 bases; bases outside gene matches: 6. CDR3 length: 16 residues. From germline, CDR1 is KGHSH and CDR2 LQKENI. The CDR3 sequence: CASSPQGTGLNTEAFF. CDR3 DNA: TGTGCCAGCTCACCACAGGGGACAGGACTTAACACTGAAGCTTTCTTT.

The chain is built from TRBV19 and TRBJ1-5; D not resolved. Germline CDR1 is LNHDA and CDR2 is SQIVND (reference sequence). The CDR3 is made up of 13 amino acids. Trimming cost V 4 bases and J 11 bases, with 15 bases left between them. The CDR3: CASSTGPGMSQHF. As DNA, the CDR3 is TGTGCCAGTAGTACAGGTCCGGGGATGTCCCAGCATTTT.

V is TRBV18 and J is TRBJ1-5, with D unresolved. The CDR3 loop spans 15 amino acids. V was trimmed by 3 bases and J by 0 bases, leaving 9 bases between them. Germline V gene data show CDR1 as KGHSH and CDR2 as LQKENI. In nucleotides, the CDR3 is TGTGCCAGCTCACCCCAGAGTAATAGCAATCAGCCCCAGCATTTT. Residues: CASSPQSNSNQPQHF.

This clone was recorded a few times. The chain combines TRBV30 with TRBJ2-7; TRBD1 aligns across 8 bases. The ends lost 3 bases at V and 2 bases at J; junction bases unmatched: 9. This CDR3 contains 15 residues. The germline gives CDR1 GTSNPN, CDR2 SVGIG (reference sequence). CDR3 in DNA: TGTGCCTGGAGAGCAGGGGGCGCAGTCCCCTACGAGCAGTACTTC. It yields the protein CAWRAGGAVPYEQYF.